Below, 14 T cell receptor beta chains from the same sample are listed, as sequenced in a study of beta chain features in type 1 diabetes. The sequenced template was cDNA made from the entire isolated RNA. Sequencing was performed with immunoSEQ multiplex PCR; in TCRdb, only in-frame clones are kept and a portion is missing. The sample includes about 300,000 clones, around 7.8% seen only once; the top ten take under 1.3%. The sample taken for sequencing was central memory CD4+ T cells from blood. The receptors shown here come from a woman aged 18-29 years in good health.

The rearrangement links TRBV11-3 to TRBJ2-1, with no clear D. V was trimmed by 4 bases and J by 5 bases, leaving 9 bases between them. CDR1 SGHNT and CDR2 YENEEA come from the germline V gene. The CDR3 length is 13 residues. The CDR3 bases are TGTGCCAGCAGCTCCCCCGTGGACAATGAGCAGTTCTTC. Translated: CASSSPVDNEQFF.

The chain is built from TRBV7-2 and TRBJ2-3; 7 bases line up with TRBD2. Germline V gives CDR1 SGHTA, CDR2 FQGNSA. This CDR3 has 14 amino acids. After removal of 1 base from V and 5 bases from J, the junction contained 3 bases not matched to a gene. In nucleotides, the CDR3 is TGTGCCAGCAGCTTAGTATTAGCGGGAGATACGCAGTATTTT. It encodes CASSLVLAGDTQYF.

V gene TRBV30 combines with J gene TRBJ2-1; D could derive from TRBD1 or TRBD2 (6 bases each). Germline CDR1 GTSNPN, CDR2 SVGIG (reference sequence). The CDR3 consists of 19 residues. V was cut by 3 bases and J by 2 bases, with 26 bases left in between. Here the CDR3 DNA reads TGTGCCTGGAGGCCGGGGGCCGGCGGCGGGGTTCGGACCTACAATGAGCAGTTCTTC. It encodes CAWRPGAGGGVRTYNEQFF.

This clone was observed a few times. The gene calls are TRBV7-9 and TRBJ2-1, with 7 bases aligning to TRBD2. This CDR3 region has 14 residues. After removal of 4 bases from V and 9 bases from J, the junction contained 9 bases not matched to a gene. Germline CDR1 reads SEHNR; CDR2 reads FQNEAQ (reference sequence). The CDR3 loop reads CASSSQAGSSEQFF. The DNA of the CDR3 is TGTGCCAGCAGCTCCCAAGCGGGAAGTAGTGAGCAGTTCTTC.

This clone has just a few counts. The chain combines TRBV11-2 with TRBJ2-1; the D gene could be TRBD1 or TRBD2 (5 bases each). V shed 5 bases and J shed 4 bases, with 18 bases lying between them. Germline CDR1 is SGHAT and CDR2 is FQNNGV. The CDR3 covers 16 residues. The CDR3: CASSPRDGDGYNEQFF. The CDR3 DNA is TGTGCCAGCAGCCCCAGGGACGGGGACGGATACAATGAGCAGTTCTTC.

The rearrangement joins TRBV4-2 to TRBJ2-3; D is perhaps TRBD2 (6 bases). Between the trimmed V and J ends, which lost 1 base and 4 bases, there was a span of 9 bases. The CDR3 extends over 14 amino acids. Germline assignment: CDR1 LGHNA and CDR2 YNFKEQ. CDR3 protein: CASSQGIAADTQYF. The DNA of the CDR3 is TGTGCCAGCAGCCAAGGGATAGCGGCAGATACGCAGTATTTT.

The chain is built from TRBV7-8 and TRBJ2-7, with 7 bases aligning to TRBD1. CDR1 is SGHVS, CDR2 FQNEAQ, per germline. This CDR3 comprises 13 residues. V dropped 5 bases and J dropped 13; count of bases not matched to a gene: 14. CDR3 residues: CASSAGAGGQVYF. The CDR3, as DNA: TGTGCCAGCAGCGCCGGGGCGGGTGGACAGGTATACTTC.

There are many counts of this clone. This same CDR3 is encoded by further DNA sequences in the sample. The V call is TRBV5-1, the J call TRBJ2-2; D perhaps matches TRBD1 (5 bases). Trimming took 4 bases from V and 2 from J, leaving 9 bases between them. The germline V gene has CDR1 SGHRS and CDR2 YFSETQ. The CDR3 is 14 residues long. The CDR3 nucleotides are TGCGCCAGCAGCCTCCAGGGTAACACCGGGGAGCTGTTTTTT. Protein product: CASSLQGNTGELFF.

The chain employs TRBV4-3 and TRBJ2-5; D remains unclear. CDR1 and CDR2 from the germline V gene are LGHNA and YSLEER. CDR3 size: 13 residues. V gave up 1 base and J gave up 5 bases, with 8 bases separating them. The CDR3 loop is CASSQALGETQYF. In nucleotides, the CDR3 is TGCGCCAGCAGCCAAGCCTTAGGGGAGACCCAGTACTTC.

The chain combines TRBV9 with TRBJ1-1; D uncertain. The CDR3 has 14 residues. CDR1 and CDR2 (germline): SGDLS, YYNGEE. Between the trimmed V and J ends, which lost 2 bases and 3 bases, there was a span of 11 bases. The CDR3 nucleotides read TGTGCCAGCAGCGTGGGCCGACTCCACACTGAAGCTTTCTTT. This translates into CASSVGRLHTEAFF.

The genes are TRBV18 and TRBJ1-1; D is ambiguous. Trimming shortened V by 6 bases and J by 3 bases, and 20 bases separated the two germline ends. The germline V gene has CDR1 KGHSH and CDR2 LQKENI. The CDR3 length is 16 residues. The CDR3 here is CASSSTGSPTDTEAFF. The CDR3, as DNA: TGTGCCAGCTCTTCCACCGGGAGCCCGACGGACACTGAAGCTTTCTTT.

This sequence joins TRBV5-6 and TRBJ2-7; 7 bases map to TRBD2. J was trimmed by 6 bases and V by 0 bases; bases with no gene match: 6. This CDR3 has 14 residues. Germline CDR1 is SGHDT and CDR2 is YYEEEE. The CDR3 nucleotides read TGTGCCAGCAGCTTGGAGGGAGGGCTAGGCGAGCAGTACGTC. Its translation is CASSLEGGLGEQYV.

This clone has a count of ten or more. The chain combines TRBV28 with TRBJ1-5, with D unresolved. Between the trimmed V and J ends, which lost 2 bases and 7 bases, there was a span of 6 bases. Germline CDR1 reads MDHEN; CDR2 reads SYDVKM. The CDR3 runs to 12 residues. The CDR3 region has the DNA TGTGCCAGCAGTTTAAGAGTCCAGCCCCAGCATTTT. Protein: CASSLRVQPQHF.

This clone was observed a few times. The chain couples TRBV7-2 to TRBJ2-5; TRBD1 or TRBD2 may be the D gene (5 bases each). The CDR3 extends over 14 amino acids. Between the trimmed V and J ends, which lost 5 bases and 4 bases, there was a span of 14 bases. Germline lookup yields CDR1 SGHTA and CDR2 FQGNSA. The CDR3 DNA sequence: TGTGCCAGCAGCCGGCCGGGACCCCCAGAGACCCAGTACTTC. Protein: CASSRPGPPETQYF.